The 24 T cell receptor beta chains given below trace back to one sample, sequenced in a study of blood T cell repertoires in COVID-19. Assay used: immunoSEQ multiplex PCR; TCRdb lists only in-frame clones, some missing. This table has around 150,000 clones, roughly 85% appearing once. Sample: peripheral blood. These receptors came from a man aged 55-75 years with acute or convalescent COVID-19.

The rearrangement links TRBV7-9 to TRBJ2-5, with D tentatively TRBD2 (5 bases). Germline values: CDR1 SEHNR, CDR2 FQNEAQ (reference sequence). Trimming removed 3 bases from V and 3 bases from J, with 8 bases in between. CDR3 size: 13 residues. The CDR3 coding sequence is TGTGCCAGCAGCTTGTACGGGGAAGAGACCCAGTACTTC. Translation gives CASSLYGEETQYF.

V gene TRBV18 combines with J gene TRBJ1-3, with D possibly TRBD1 on 5 matching bases. Germline CDR1 and CDR2: KGHSH and LQKENI. The CDR3 consists of 15 residues. Trimming removed 3 bases from V and 2 bases from J, with 11 bases in between. CDR3 residues: CASSPTGGPGNTIYF. In DNA form, the CDR3 reads TGTGCCAGCTCACCCACGGGGGGTCCTGGAAACACCATATATTTT.

The rearrangement uses TRBV5-4 and TRBJ1-1, with D possibly TRBD1 on 5 matching bases. CDR3 length: 13 residues. In germline, CDR1 is SGHNT, CDR2 YYREEE (reference sequence). V was clipped by 4 bases and J by 4 bases, with 11 bases between them. CDR3 in DNA: TGTGCCAGCAGCCAGGCAGGGTCCACTGAAGCTTTCTTT. Translated: CASSQAGSTEAFF.

In regard to this clone: This same CDR3 is encoded by further DNA sequences in the sample. This chain joins TRBV6-5 and TRBJ1-5; D gene ambiguous. This CDR3 is built from 14 residues. Trimming took off 0 bases at V and 4 bases at J, with 7 bases between the two ends. The germline CDR1 and CDR2 sequences are MNHEY and SVGAGI. CDR3: CASSYSRGNQPQHF. The CDR3 DNA sequence: TGTGCCAGCAGTTACTCGAGAGGGAATCAGCCCCAGCATTTT.

The sample holds one count of this clone. The V and J genes are TRBV19 and TRBJ1-5, with D tentatively TRBD1 (6 bases). The ends were cut back, 4 bases at V and 2 bases at J, with 12 bases in the middle. The CDR3 runs to 15 residues. Germline V gives CDR1 LNHDA, CDR2 SQIVND (reference sequence). The chain's CDR3 is CASSTTGSGNQPQHF. CDR3 nucleotides: TGTGCCAGTAGTACCACAGGGTCGGGCAATCAGCCCCAGCATTTT.

The chain links TRBV7-9 to TRBJ1-1; 8 nucleotides align to TRBD1. The CDR3 totals 15 residues. Per germline, CDR1 SEHNR and CDR2 FQNEAQ (reference sequence). V trimming: 4 bases; J trimming: 1 base; junction bases outside the gene matches: 5. The chain's CDR3 is CASSSVGQGNTEAFF. The CDR3 bases are TGTGCCAGCAGCTCTGTCGGACAGGGGAACACTGAAGCTTTCTTT. Complete variable domain (other parts from reference TRBV7-9 and TRBJ1-1): DTGVSQNPRHKITKRGQNVTFRCDPISEHNRLYWYRQTLGQGPEFLTYFQNEAQLEKSRLLSDRFSAERPKGSFSTLEIQRTEQGDSAMYLCASSSVGQGNTEAFFGQGTRLTVV.

DNA of the CDR3: TGTGCCAGCAGACACGACAGGGGCCTAGGGGGCAATCAGCCCCAGCATTTT. Translation: CASRHDRGLGGNQPQHF. The rearrangement joins TRBV2 to TRBJ1-5, with 8 nucleotides matching TRBD1. The germline gives CDR1 SNHLY, CDR2 FYNNEI. The CDR3 spans 17 residues. V shed 6 bases, J shed 2 bases, and the junction held 12 bases outside the gene matches.

The gene calls are TRBV24-1 and TRBJ2-1, with 10 bases aligning to TRBD2. Germline values: CDR1 KGHDR, CDR2 SFDVKD. The CDR3 loop spans 16 amino acids. With V trimmed by 0 bases and J by 10 bases, 8 bases remained unmatched. In nucleotides, the CDR3 is TGTGCCACCAGTGATTTGAATAGCGGGAGGCTCCGGGAGCAGTTCTTC. This sequence encodes CATSDLNSGRLREQFF.

The J gene is TRBJ2-1, the V gene TRBV11-2; a possible D gene is TRBD1 (6 bases). V lost 6 bases to trimming and J lost 1 base, with 16 bases between them. The germline V gene has CDR1 SGHAT and CDR2 FQNNGV. The CDR3 is 16 residues long. The DNA for the CDR3 is TGTGCCAGCAGTCCTAAACAGGGAAGGTCCTACAATGAGCAGTTCTTC. It yields the protein CASSPKQGRSYNEQFF.

The V gene is TRBV28, the J gene TRBJ1-2; 8 positions agree with TRBD1. Germline loops: CDR1 MDHEN, CDR2 SYDVKM. V lost 6 bases and J lost 6; bases outside the gene matches: 6. The CDR3 is 13 residues long. The DNA for the CDR3 is TGTGCCAGCAGACCAGGGGGCTGGGATGGCTACACCTTC. It yields the protein CASRPGGWDGYTF.

J is TRBJ2-2 and V is TRBV30, with D perhaps matching TRBD1 (6 bases). This CDR3 spans 15 amino acids. V gave up 0 bases and J gave up 4 bases, with 12 bases separating them. The germline CDR1 and CDR2 sequences are GTSNPN and SVGIG (reference sequence). The CDR3 DNA sequence: TGTGCCTGGAGTGTGGTAAGGGGGAGCACCGGGGAGCTGTTTTTT. This gives the protein CAWSVVRGSTGELFF.

Many counts were recorded for this clone. CDR3 region: CASSSQTGTDTQYF. DNA for the CDR3: TGTGCCAGCAGCTCTCAGACAGGCACAGATACGCAGTATTTT. The chain has TRBV5-4 and TRBJ2-3; tentative D call: TRBD1 (5 bases). The V end was cut by 3 bases, the J end by 1 base, with 9 bases between. The V gene's germline CDR1 is SGHNT and CDR2 YYREEE (reference sequence). The CDR3 has 14 amino acids.

Only a few counts were recorded for this clone. The CDR3 is CASSYRDRGGNEQFF. The DNA for the CDR3 is TGTGCCAGCAGCTACCGGGACAGGGGAGGGAATGAGCAGTTCTTC. The rearrangement links TRBV11-2 to TRBJ2-1, with 10 bases that match TRBD1. With V trimmed by 4 bases and J by 7 bases, 7 bases remained unmatched. Germline CDR1 and CDR2: SGHAT and FQNNGV. The CDR3 loop spans 15 amino acids.

The chain uses TRBV11-2 and TRBJ2-1; TRBD2 agrees at 13 bases. Germline V CDR1 and CDR2: SGHAT, FQNNGV. J was trimmed by 2 bases and V by 5 bases; bases with no gene match: 6. This CDR3 is 17 amino acids long. The CDR3 is CASSLLAGGPPYNEQFF. DNA of the CDR3: TGTGCCAGCAGCCTACTAGCGGGAGGGCCCCCCTACAATGAGCAGTTCTTC.

The gene calls are TRBV7-2 and TRBJ2-5; weak D call: TRBD1 (6 bases). CDR3 length: 13 residues. Deletions cut 6 bases from V and 7 bases from J, with 15 bases between. CDR1 and CDR2 (germline): SGHTA, FQGNSA. CDR3 sequence reads: CASRTGPRGTQYF. CDR3 in DNA: TGTGCCAGCAGGACAGGTCCTAGGGGGACCCAGTACTTC.

The rearrangement joins TRBV30 to TRBJ2-1; 8 nucleotides agree with TRBD2. This CDR3 contains 15 residues. V lost 0 bases, J lost 12 bases, and 13 bases stayed unmatched. Per the germline V gene, CDR1 is GTSNPN and CDR2 is SVGIG (reference sequence). The CDR3 region is CAWSVSGREGVRQFF. In nucleotides, the CDR3 is TGTGCCTGGAGTGTATCGGGTCGGGAGGGCGTCCGGCAGTTCTTC.

V gene TRBV7-2 combines with J gene TRBJ1-2; D not resolved. Germline values: CDR1 SGHTA, CDR2 FQGNSA. The V and J ends lost 5 bases and 2 bases respectively, with 18 bases between them. This CDR3 region has 16 residues. This chain's CDR3 is CASSPSGLQINYGYTF. CDR3 sequence (DNA): TGTGCCAGCAGCCCTTCGGGTCTACAAATAAACTATGGCTACACCTTC.

V gene TRBV3-1 (or the pseudogene TRBV3-2) combines with J gene TRBJ1-2; D ambiguous. The CDR3 loop spans 14 amino acids. Deletions cut 1 base from V and 13 bases from J, with 19 bases between. Germline V gene data show CDR1 as LGHDT and CDR2 as YNNKEL (reference sequence). CDR3 sequence reads: CASSQAPGRFPATF. CDR3 DNA sequence: TGTGCCAGCAGCCAAGCCCCCGGCAGGTTCCCTGCCACCTTC.

CDR3 in amino acids: CASSSTGGDQPQHF. The CDR3, as DNA: TGTGCCAGCAGCTCGACAGGGGGTGATCAGCCCCAGCATTTT. The chain uses TRBV6-5 and TRBJ1-5, with 9 positions matching TRBD1. J lost 5 bases, V lost 6 bases, and 5 bases had no gene match. This CDR3 has 14 residues. CDR1 is MNHEY, CDR2 SVGAGI, per germline.

The chain recombines TRBV10-1 with TRBJ1-6; D is unclear. This CDR3 comprises 15 residues. From germline, CDR1 is WNHNN and CDR2 SYGVQD (reference sequence). The V and J ends lost 4 bases and 7 bases respectively, with 14 bases between them. The CDR3 loop reads CASSAERPGNSPLHF. The CDR3 bases are TGCGCCAGCAGTGCCGAACGGCCGGGGAATTCACCCCTCCACTTT.

The chain links TRBV19 to TRBJ1-4; tentatively, D is TRBD1 (5 bases). Germline V gene lookup returns CDR1 LNHDA and CDR2 SQIVND (reference sequence). The CDR3 length is 15 residues. V was trimmed by 6 bases and J by 3 bases, leaving 14 bases between them. As DNA, the CDR3 is TGTGCCAGTAGCCCCCTCGGGGGGGCTAATGAAAAACTGTTTTTT. Its translation is CASSPLGGANEKLFF.

This clone turned up a few times. The V and J genes are TRBV18 and TRBJ1-1, with 8 nucleotides matching TRBD1. The CDR3 length is 14 residues. V was pared by 3 bases and J by 5 bases, with 5 bases of the junction left unmatched. Germline assignment: CDR1 KGHSH and CDR2 LQKENI. The DNA for the CDR3 is TGTGCCAGCTCACCGGACAGGGTTGGGACTGAAGCTTTCTTT. This translates into CASSPDRVGTEAFF.

This clone was seen a few times. The chain employs TRBV5-1 and TRBJ2-7; 13 bases are shared with TRBD2. This CDR3 comprises 18 residues. From germline, CDR1 is SGHRS and CDR2 YFSETQ. Trimming at V came to 0 bases and at J to 4 bases, leaving 10 bases not matched to a gene. The CDR3, as DNA: TGCGCCAGCAGCTTGGCGACTAGCGGGAGGAAGGATAGGTACGAGCAGTACTTC. Protein product: CASSLATSGRKDRYEQYF.

The V gene is TRBV4-2, the J gene TRBJ1-2, with TRBD1 as a possible D gene (5 bases). The length of the CDR3 is 15 residues. The V and J ends lost 1 base and 1 base respectively, with 10 bases between them. Germline lookup yields CDR1 LGHNA and CDR2 YNFKEQ. CDR3 loop: CASSQVDTFNYGYTF. Here the CDR3 DNA reads TGTGCCAGCAGCCAAGTGGACACTTTTAACTATGGCTACACCTTC.